This T cell receptor beta chain is drawn from a study of blood T cell repertoires in COVID-19. Study-wide background: Samples came from the United States, Italy and Spain, spanning acute and convalescent COVID-19.

Assay: immunoSEQ multiplex PCR; the TCRdb copy retains only in-frame clones and omits some. The sample has around 200,000 clones, over 75% seen once. V was trimmed by 5 bases and J by 3 bases, leaving 11 bases between them. CDR3 length: 13 amino acids. From germline, CDR1 is GTSNPN and CDR2 SVGIG (reference sequence). Only one count was recorded for this clone. This receptor was taken from a woman aged 45-59 years with acute or convalescent COVID-19. The sample taken for sequencing was peripheral blood. The V gene is TRBV30, the J gene TRBJ1-3; D is ambiguous. The CDR3 reads CAWEVAGGNTIYF. The CDR3 DNA sequence: TGTGCCTGGGAAGTCGCGGGTGGAAACACCATATATTTT.